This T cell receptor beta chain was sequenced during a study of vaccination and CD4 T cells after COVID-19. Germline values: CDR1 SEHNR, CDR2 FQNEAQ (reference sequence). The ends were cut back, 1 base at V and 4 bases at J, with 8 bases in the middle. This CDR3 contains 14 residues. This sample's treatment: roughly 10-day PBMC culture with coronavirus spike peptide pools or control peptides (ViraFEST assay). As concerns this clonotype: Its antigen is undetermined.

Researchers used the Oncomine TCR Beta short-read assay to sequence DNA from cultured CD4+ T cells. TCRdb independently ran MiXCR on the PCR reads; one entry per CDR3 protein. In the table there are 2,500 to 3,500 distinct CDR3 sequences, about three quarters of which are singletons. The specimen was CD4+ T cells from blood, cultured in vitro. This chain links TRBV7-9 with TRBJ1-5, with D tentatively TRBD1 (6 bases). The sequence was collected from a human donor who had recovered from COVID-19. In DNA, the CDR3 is TGTGCCAGCAGCTTAGAGGGGGGAAATCAGCCCCAGCATTTT. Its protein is CASSLEGGNQPQHF.